This TCR beta chain was profiled in a study of cytomegalovirus exposure and HLA in healthy donors. Healthy bone marrow donors made up the donors. PCR used 60 Vbeta primers and 13 Jbeta primers. Sequencing was performed with immunoSEQ multiplex PCR; in TCRdb, only in-frame clones are kept and a portion is missing. The sample shows over 150,000 clones, more than 75% of them seen only once. Whole-study findings and limits: CMV serostatus was the sole immune exposure information available.

V lost 2 bases, J lost 3 bases, and 14 bases lay in between. Per the germline V gene, CDR1 is SGHTA and CDR2 is FQGTGA. This CDR3 spans 15 amino acids. Details on this clone: The antigen remains unidentified.

Sequences were obtained from PBMCs. This TCR came from a man aged 30 to 45 in good health and CMV-seropositive. The rearrangement uses TRBV7-3 and TRBJ2-7, with D maybe TRBD2 (5 bases). This chain's CDR3 is CASSLEASPGYEQYF. As DNA, the CDR3 is TGTGCCAGCAGCTTAGAGGCTAGCCCGGGCTACGAGCAGTACTTC.